Below, 19 T cell receptor beta chains from the same sample are listed, as sequenced in a study of T cells in Graves' hyperthyroidism and ophthalmopathy. The investigators amplified TCR beta CDR3 regions from RNA transcripts. First-round RT-PCR targeting the TCR CDR3 was performed with the HTBI primer set. TCRdb used MiXCR to reprocess the multiplex PCR reads, holding one entry per CDR3 protein. The table includes around 570,000 distinct CDR3 sequences, just under 20% detected once. Sequenced: blood. The receptors stem from a man aged 35-49 years with Graves' ophthalmopathy.

This clonotype was counted at least ten times. The chain has TRBV2 and TRBJ2-6; D perhaps matches TRBD1 (6 bases). The CDR3 sequence is 18 residues long. In germline, CDR1 is SNHLY, CDR2 FYNNEI. V was cut by 6 bases and J by 0 bases, with 18 bases left in between. The CDR3 sequence is CASSHGQPALSGANVLTF. The CDR3, as DNA: TGTGCCAGCAGCCACGGACAGCCAGCCCTCTCTGGGGCCAACGTCCTGACTTTC.

As to this clonotype: Given a much more abundant clone one base away, this may be a read error. The V gene is TRBV2, the J gene TRBJ2-7; D gene uncertain. The CDR3 length is 15 residues. V was clipped by 7 bases and J by 2 bases, with 18 bases between them. The germline gives CDR1 SNHLY, CDR2 FYNNEI. The CDR3 sequence: CASTKGGLRAYEQYF. CDR3 nucleotides: TGTGCCAGCACCAAAGGTGGCCTACGGGCCTACGAGCAGTACTTC. The whole variable domain, remainder taken from reference TRBV2 and TRBJ2-7, is EPEVTQTPSHQVTQMGQEVILRCVPISNHLYFYWYRQILGQKVEFLVSFYNNEISEKSEIFDDQFSVERPDGSNFTLKIRSTKLEDSAMYFCASTKGGLRAYEQYFGPGTRLTVT.

This clonotype showed up many times. The chain combines TRBV7-6 with TRBJ2-3; TRBD2 aligns across 7 bases. V shed 6 bases and J 5 bases; nucleotides not matched to a gene: 11. The CDR3 length is 15 residues. Germline loops: CDR1 SGHVS, CDR2 FNYEAQ. The CDR3: CASSDSGGSRDTQYF. Here the CDR3 DNA reads TGTGCCAGCAGTGACTCTGGCGGGAGTAGAGATACGCAGTATTTT.

This clonotype was counted only a few times. The J gene is TRBJ1-6, the V gene TRBV6-1; D is uncertain. This CDR3 has 16 residues. The V end was cut by 2 bases, the J end by 7 bases, with 15 bases between. Germline values: CDR1 MNHNS, CDR2 SASEGT. Here the CDR3 DNA reads TGTGCCAGCAGTGAAATATTTCACAGCTCCAATTCACCCCTCCACTTT. It is translated as CASSEIFHSSNSPLHF.

The chain couples TRBV6-1 to TRBJ1-1; the D is unclear. CDR1 is MNHNS, CDR2 SASEGT, per germline. Trimming cost V 7 bases and J 0 bases, with 9 bases left between them. The CDR3 runs to 13 residues. The CDR3 DNA follows: TGTGCCAGCAAGGTCGGGATGAACACTGAAGCTTTCTTT. Amino acid sequence: CASKVGMNTEAFF.

This CDR3 is CASSSETGAPYEQYF. CDR3 coding DNA: TGTGCCAGCAGTTCAGAGACAGGAGCTCCCTACGAGCAGTACTTC. The chain links TRBV6-1 to TRBJ2-7, with D perhaps TRBD1 (6 bases). Trimming left V 5 bases short and J 2 bases short, with 16 bases between. The CDR3 consists of 15 residues. The germline V gene encodes CDR1 MNHNS and CDR2 SASEGT.

This clonotype was detected only once. Given a much more abundant clone one base away, this may be a read error. The CDR3 nucleotides are TGTGCCAGCAGTTACTCGCATTTTGAGGGGTCCGGGGAGCTGTTTTTT. The encoded protein is CASSYSHFEGSGELFF. The J gene is TRBJ2-2, the V gene TRBV6-5; D tentatively fits TRBD1 or TRBD2 (5 bases each). Deletions cut 0 bases from V and 6 bases from J, with 14 bases between. Germline lookup yields CDR1 MNHEY and CDR2 SVGAGI. There are 16 residues in the CDR3.

This clonotype was seen only once. A much larger clone lies a single base off, so this may be a read error. V gene TRBV7-8 combines with J gene TRBJ2-7; D unclear. The germline V gene has CDR1 SGHVS and CDR2 FQNEAQ. The CDR3 spans 13 residues. CDR3 sequence: CASSAGSLYGQYF. Here the CDR3 DNA reads TGTGCCAGCAGCGCCGGCTCCCTCTACGGGCAGTACTTC.

This chain links TRBV3-1 with TRBJ2-5, with D possibly being TRBD1 or TRBD2 (6 bases each). CDR3 length: 15 amino acids. Trimming pared 5 bases from V and 7 bases from J, leaving 20 bases between. CDR1 and CDR2 (germline): LGHDT, YNNKEL (reference sequence). The CDR3 loop reads CASSSRTRGDVTQYF. The CDR3 DNA reads as TGTGCCAGCAGCTCCCGGACAAGGGGGGACGTGACCCAGTACTTC.

The V gene is TRBV7-9, the J gene TRBJ2-3; unclear D gene. V lost 4 bases, J lost 4 bases, and 9 bases lay in between. Germline values: CDR1 SEHNR, CDR2 FQNEAQ (reference sequence). The CDR3 runs to 13 residues. Here the CDR3 reads CASSSIRADTQYF. CDR3 in DNA: TGTGCCAGCAGCTCAATACGGGCAGATACGCAGTATTTT.

V is TRBV3-2 and J is TRBJ2-7; TRBD1, the D gene given by the table, was not confirmed from the DNA. TRBV3-2 is noted as a pseudogene. The CDR3 runs 16 residues. The CDR3 reads CASSHPRETRTYEQYF. The CDR3, as DNA: TGTGCCAGCAGCCATCCCCGGGAGACCAGAACCTACGAGCAGTACTTC.

This clonotype has a handful of counts. The chain joins TRBV28 to TRBJ1-4, with TRBD1 identical over 10 bases. V gave up 5 bases and J gave up 7 bases; unmatched junction bases: 4. Germline V gives CDR1 MDHEN, CDR2 SYDVKM. This CDR3 has 14 amino acids. CDR3 DNA sequence: TGTGCCAGCAGTCGACAGGGGGCGGGTGAAAAACTGTTTTTT. Its protein is CASSRQGAGEKLFF.

This clonotype has at least ten counts. V and J are TRBV5-1 and TRBJ2-7; D possibly uses TRBD1 or TRBD2 (5 bases each). This CDR3 comprises 15 residues. V lost 4 bases and J lost 0, with 14 bases in between. The germline CDR1 and CDR2 sequences are SGHRS and YFSETQ. In DNA form, the CDR3 reads TGCGCCAGCAGCCTGAAAGCCGGGGCCTCCTACGAGCAGTACTTC. It codes for CASSLKAGASYEQYF.

This rearrangement joins TRBV24-1 to TRBJ2-1, with 9 bases that match TRBD2. Germline CDR1 and CDR2: KGHDR and SFDVKD. CDR3 length equals 16 residues. The J segment lost 8 bases and the V segment lost 5 bases, leaving 12 bases of the junction unmatched. CDR3 nucleotide sequence: TGTGCCACCAGTGGTGCCGGGACTAGCACCAGGGATGAGCAGTTCTTC. Its translation is CATSGAGTSTRDEQFF.

The chain couples TRBV6-1 to TRBJ2-7; either TRBD1 or TRBD2 may supply D (6 bases each). Deletions cut 5 bases from V and 3 bases from J, with 23 bases between. Germline V gene data show CDR1 as MNHNS and CDR2 as SASEGT. This CDR3 region has 17 residues. CDR3 sequence: CASSYGRGLTSFYEQYF. Here the CDR3 DNA reads TGTGCCAGCAGTTATGGCAGGGGCCTTACTAGCTTCTACGAGCAGTACTTC.

V gene TRBV30 combines with J gene TRBJ2-5, with D perhaps being TRBD1 or TRBD2 (6 bases each). Trimming removed 3 bases at V and 5 bases at J, with 19 bases between. The CDR3 is 15 residues long. The germline CDR1 and CDR2 sequences are GTSNPN and SVGIG (reference sequence). In DNA form, the CDR3 reads TGTGCCTGGAGAATCTGGGGGGCCGTCTTGGAGACCCAGTACTTC. It is translated as CAWRIWGAVLETQYF.

This clonotype was found a few times. V and J are TRBV11-2 and TRBJ1-4; no clear D gene. The CDR3 loop spans 14 amino acids. V was cut by 5 bases and J by 7 bases, with 14 bases left in between. Germline CDR1 and CDR2: SGHAT and FQNNGV. The CDR3 spells CASSPRAQAEKLFF. The DNA of the CDR3 is TGTGCCAGCAGCCCCCGGGCCCAGGCTGAAAAACTGTTTTTT. The variable domain in full, completed from reference TRBV11-2 and TRBJ1-4, reads EAGVAQSPRYKIIEKRQSVAFWCNPISGHATLYWYQQILGQGPKLLIQFQNNGVVDDSQLPKDRFSAERLKGVDSTLKIQPAKLEDSAVYLCASSPRAQAEKLFFGSGTQLSVL.

This clonotype was detected only a few times. The chain uses TRBV9 and TRBJ2-1; the match to TRBD2 covers 11 bases. Germline CDR1 is SGDLS and CDR2 is YYNGEE. The CDR3 contains 16 residues. V gave up 0 bases and J gave up 8 bases; unmatched junction bases: 7. CDR3 region: CASSVGLAGPKDEQFF. CDR3 in DNA: TGTGCCAGCAGCGTAGGACTAGCGGGACCTAAGGATGAGCAGTTCTTC.

This clonotype came up many times. V is TRBV18 and J is TRBJ2-1; perhaps TRBD2 as D (5 bases). The CDR3 extends over 13 amino acids. V was cut by 3 bases and J by 12 bases, with 15 bases left in between. Per germline, CDR1 KGHSH and CDR2 LQKENI. CDR3 residues: CASSPLFGEGQFF. The CDR3 region has the DNA TGTGCCAGCTCACCTTTGTTCGGAGAGGGGCAGTTCTTC.